This record concerns one T cell receptor (beta chain) sequence. Its antigen remains unidentified. TCRdb recomputed calls from the reads with MiXCR, one row per CDR3 protein. The sample lists roughly 730,000 distinct CDR3 sequences; roughly a third were seen once. The data belong to a study of T cell repertoires in cytomegalovirus infection. Study as a whole: Recently identified HLA-C-restricted CMV epitopes and well-studied HLA-B-restricted CMV epitopes were used by the study. TCR beta signatures that were public indicated CMV infection and matching HLA type. General study findings and limits: Using cumulative public TCR beta family frequency, the authors identified those who carried CMV together with the relevant HLA.

CDR1 is LNHDA, CDR2 SQIVND, per germline (reference sequence). This CDR3 spans 17 amino acids. Trimming left V 4 bases short and J 1 base short, with 18 bases between. The sequence came from a human donor in good health (CMV status not recorded). Some clones in this sample may be carry-over from other donors' samples. The sequenced sample was cultured PBMCs, obtained from culture after CMV antigen stimulation. The rearrangement joins TRBV19 to TRBJ2-3; weak D call: TRBD1 (7 bases). DNA of the CDR3: TGTGCCAGTAGTAAGGCTCAGGGGGGCGCGGGCACAGATACGCAGTATTTT. Protein: CASSKAQGGAGTDTQYF.